The clone carrying this TCR beta chain was seen only once. Trimming cost V 6 bases and J 9 bases; bases outside gene matches: 11. CDR3 length: 14 residues. Germline V CDR1 and CDR2: MNHEY, SMNVEV (reference sequence). Method: immunoSEQ multiplex PCR; TCRdb's copy keeps in-frame clones and lacks some. The table records 470,000 or so clones, about 84% of them present only once. The data belong to a study of shared clonotypes between healthy human individuals. Sequencing was carried out using PBMCs. The chain recombines TRBV27 with TRBJ2-7, with 10 positions matching TRBD1. The receptor was derived from a woman in her 40s in good health. Some clones in this sample may be carry-over from other donors' samples. CDR3 nucleotide sequence: TGTGCCAGCAGCGCCGGGACAGGGGCGGGAGGGCAGTACTTC. Its protein product is CASSAGTGAGGQYF.